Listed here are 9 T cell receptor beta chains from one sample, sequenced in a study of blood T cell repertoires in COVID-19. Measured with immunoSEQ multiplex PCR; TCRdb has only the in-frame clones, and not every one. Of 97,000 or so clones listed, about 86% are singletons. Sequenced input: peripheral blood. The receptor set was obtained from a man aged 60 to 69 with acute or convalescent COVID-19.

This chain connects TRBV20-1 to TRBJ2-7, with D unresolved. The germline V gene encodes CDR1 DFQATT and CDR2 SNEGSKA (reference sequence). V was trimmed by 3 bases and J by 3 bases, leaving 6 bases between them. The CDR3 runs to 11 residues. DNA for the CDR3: TGCAGTGCTAGTTTAAACTACGAGCAGTACTTC. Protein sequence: CSASLNYEQYF.

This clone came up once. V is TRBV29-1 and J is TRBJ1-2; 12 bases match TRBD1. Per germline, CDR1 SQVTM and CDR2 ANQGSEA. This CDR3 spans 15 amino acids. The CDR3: CRVGTGGAGYYGYTF. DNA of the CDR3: TGCAGGGTCGGGACAGGGGGCGCTGGGTACTATGGCTACACCTTC.

In DNA, the CDR3 is TGTGCCAGTATAGGGGTGGAGGAGCTGTTTTTT. It translates to CASIGVEELFF. This chain connects TRBV27 to TRBJ2-2; possible D gene TRBD1, 5 bases. This CDR3 spans 11 amino acids. The germline gives CDR1 MNHEY, CDR2 SMNVEV (reference sequence). V was pared by 9 bases and J by 10 bases, with 12 bases between.

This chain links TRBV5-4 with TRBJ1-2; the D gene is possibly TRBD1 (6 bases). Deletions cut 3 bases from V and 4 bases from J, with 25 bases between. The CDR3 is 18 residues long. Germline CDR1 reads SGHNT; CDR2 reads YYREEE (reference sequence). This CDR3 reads CASSWKTGVGSPAYGYTF. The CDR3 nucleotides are TGTGCCAGCAGCTGGAAGACAGGAGTTGGGTCTCCTGCCTATGGCTACACCTTC.

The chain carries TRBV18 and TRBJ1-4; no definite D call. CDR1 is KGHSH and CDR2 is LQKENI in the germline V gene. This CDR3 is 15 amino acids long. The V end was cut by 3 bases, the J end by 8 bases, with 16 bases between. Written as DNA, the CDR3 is TGTGCCAGCTCACCGTCCGCGTCCTCGGGAGAAAAACTGTTTTTT. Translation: CASSPSASSGEKLFF.

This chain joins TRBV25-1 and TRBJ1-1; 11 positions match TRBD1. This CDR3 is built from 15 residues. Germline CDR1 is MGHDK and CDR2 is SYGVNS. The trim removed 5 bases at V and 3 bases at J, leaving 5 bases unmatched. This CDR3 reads CASSPRTGGHTEAFF. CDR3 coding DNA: TGTGCCAGCAGTCCTAGGACAGGGGGCCACACTGAAGCTTTCTTT.

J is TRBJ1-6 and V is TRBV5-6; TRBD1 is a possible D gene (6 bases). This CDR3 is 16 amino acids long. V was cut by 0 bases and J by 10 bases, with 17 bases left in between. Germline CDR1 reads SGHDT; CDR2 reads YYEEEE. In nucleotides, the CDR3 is TGTGCCAGCAGCTTGGGACAGGTCCTTGAGAGCTCACCCCTCCACTTT. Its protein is CASSLGQVLESSPLHF.

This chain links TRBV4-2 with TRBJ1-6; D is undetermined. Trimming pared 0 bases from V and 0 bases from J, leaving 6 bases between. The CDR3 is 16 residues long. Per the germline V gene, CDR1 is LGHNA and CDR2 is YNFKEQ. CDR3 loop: CASSQDLSSYNSPLHF. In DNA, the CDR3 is TGTGCCAGCAGCCAAGATCTCAGCTCCTATAATTCACCCCTCCACTTT.

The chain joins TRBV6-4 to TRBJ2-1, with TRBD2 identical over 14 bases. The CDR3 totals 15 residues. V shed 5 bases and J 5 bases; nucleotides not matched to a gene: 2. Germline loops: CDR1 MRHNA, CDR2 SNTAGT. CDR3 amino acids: CASSMGLAGDNEQFF. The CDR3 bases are TGTGCCAGCAGTATGGGACTAGCGGGGGACAATGAGCAGTTCTTC.